The 18 T cell receptor beta chains below come from one sample, sequenced in a study of post-analysis software for immune sequencing data. The study's findings and limits: Among four to six TRBV segments more frequent in patients than controls were TRBV5-6, TRBV5-1 and TRBV20-1.

The TCR beta cDNA libraries contained unique molecular identifiers. MiXCR was run by TCRdb on the PCR reads, yielding one entry per CDR3 protein. Of 500,000 to 600,000 distinct CDR3 sequences in the sample, about 40% were seen once. These receptors lack a known antigen. The sample consisted of blood. The receptors shown here come from a girl aged 10-17 years with multiple sclerosis.

This sequence joins TRBV7-9 and TRBJ1-2, with unresolved D. This CDR3 region has 12 residues. V lost 5 bases and J lost 5, with 9 bases in between. Germline V gene data show CDR1 as SEHNR and CDR2 as FQNEAQ (reference sequence). CDR3 residues: CASSPEAYGYTF. DNA of the CDR3: TGTGCCAGCAGCCCCGAGGCGTATGGCTACACCTTC.

The rearrangement uses TRBV5-1 and TRBJ1-4; D is possibly TRBD1 (5 bases). Trimming removed 4 bases from V and 8 bases from J, with 12 bases in between. The CDR3 loop spans 13 amino acids. Germline CDR1 reads SGHRS; CDR2 reads YFSETQ. CDR3 sequence (DNA): TGCGCCAGCAGCGCGACCCGGGGGGAAAAACTGTTTTTT. Amino acid sequence: CASSATRGEKLFF.

This clonotype was counted only a few times. The chain recombines TRBV28 with TRBJ2-7; 7 bases match TRBD1. CDR3 length: 13 amino acids. Germline CDR1 MDHEN, CDR2 SYDVKM. V lost 5 bases to trimming and J lost 6 bases; unmatched junction nucleotides: 7. The CDR3 bases are TGTGCCAGCAGTCCCCCAGGGGGAGCCGAGCAGTACTTC. Translated, it gives CASSPPGGAEQYF.

This sequence joins TRBV29-1 and TRBJ1-1, with D hard to call. The V and J ends lost 8 bases and 1 base respectively, with 11 bases between them. CDR3 length: 12 amino acids. Germline-derived CDR1 and CDR2 are SQVTM and ANQGSEA. The chain's CDR3 is CSLLGANTEAFF. CDR3 sequence (DNA): TGCAGCCTACTCGGAGCGAACACTGAAGCTTTCTTT.

A few counts support this clonotype. J is TRBJ2-7 and V is TRBV4-1; D gene ambiguous. V was cut by 0 bases and J by 3 bases, with 9 bases left in between. The CDR3 runs to 14 residues. In germline, CDR1 is MGHRA, CDR2 YSYEKL. This CDR3 reads CASSQEPTDYEQYF. The CDR3 region has the DNA TGCGCCAGCAGCCAAGAACCAACGGACTACGAGCAGTACTTC.

This chain joins TRBV20-1 and TRBJ2-7; TRBD1 aligns across 8 bases. CDR3 length: 16 residues. V dropped 3 bases and J dropped 3; count of bases not matched to a gene: 13. CDR1 is DFQATT, CDR2 SNEGSKA, per germline (reference sequence). This chain's CDR3 is CSASPRTGNNVYEQYF. The CDR3 DNA follows: TGCAGTGCTAGCCCGCGGACAGGGAATAATGTCTACGAGCAGTACTTC.

The chain recombines TRBV4-1 with TRBJ2-5; 10 positions agree with TRBD2. The J call could be wrong; TRBJ2-7 is a better fit for the DNA end. CDR1 and CDR2 from the germline V gene are MGHRA and YSYEKL. CDR3 length: 16 residues. The DNA of the CDR3 is TGCGCCAGCAGCCAAGAAAGGACTAGCGGACTCTACGAGCAGTACTTC. Translation: CASSQERTSGLYEQYF.

This clonotype appeared a few times. The CDR3 DNA follows: TGCGCCAGCAGCGTCGGAAATATAGCCAAAAACATTCAGTACTTC. It encodes CASSVGNIAKNIQYF. The gene calls are TRBV5-1 and TRBJ2-4; D uncertain. Germline CDR1 SGHRS, CDR2 YFSETQ. This CDR3 comprises 15 residues. The ends were cut back, 4 bases at V and 0 bases at J, with 11 bases in the middle.

This clonotype is a singleton in its sample. This sequence joins TRBV5-1 and TRBJ2-2, with a weak D call TRBD2 (6 bases). V was cut by 4 bases and J by 2 bases, with 12 bases left in between. The CDR3 is 15 amino acids. The germline CDR1 and CDR2 sequences are SGHRS and YFSETQ. In DNA form, the CDR3 reads TGCGCCAGCAGCGCGGGACTTCTCAACACCGGGGAGCTGTTTTTT. Protein: CASSAGLLNTGELFF.

J is TRBJ1-5 and V is TRBV4-2, with a tentative D call TRBD1 (5 bases). This CDR3 is built from 15 residues. Germline CDR1 and CDR2: LGHNA and YNFKEQ. Between the trimmed V and J ends, which lost 0 bases and 5 bases, there was a span of 11 bases. CDR3 coding DNA: TGTGCCAGCAGCCAAGATGGGGACGGCGATCAGCCCCAGCATTTT. Encoded protein: CASSQDGDGDQPQHF.

The genes are TRBV7-8 and TRBJ2-5; TRBD2 matches 12 bases. The V gene's germline CDR1 is SGHVS and CDR2 FQNEAQ. The junction had 9 bases not matched to a gene; V was cut back by 3 bases and J by 4 bases. This CDR3 has 17 amino acids. This CDR3 is CASSFLAGGRIGETQYF. CDR3 nucleotide sequence: TGTGCCAGCAGCTTTCTAGCGGGGGGGCGGATTGGAGAGACCCAGTACTTC.

This clonotype was seen once. CDR3 sequence (DNA): TGTGCCAGCAGTTTTGGGGACAGGGGCGACTACAATGAGCAGTTCTTC. It encodes CASSFGDRGDYNEQFF. This chain links TRBV12-3 or TRBV12-4 with TRBJ2-1; the match to TRBD1 covers 10 bases. V trimming: 3 bases; J trimming: 3 bases; junction bases outside the gene matches: 5. CDR3 length: 16 residues.

This clonotype turned up a few times. This chain links TRBV12-3 or TRBV12-4 with TRBJ2-7, with 14 bases aligning to TRBD2. This CDR3 contains 17 residues. V was clipped by 3 bases and J by 4 bases; unmatched bases: 8. The CDR3 bases are TGTGCCAGCAGTTTGGGTCCGACTAGCGGGAGGGCATACGAGCAGTACTTC. Residues: CASSLGPTSGRAYEQYF.

This clonotype was observed at least ten times. The chain joins TRBV6-5 to TRBJ2-1; the D gene is possibly TRBD2 (6 bases). Germline lookup yields CDR1 MNHEY and CDR2 SVGAGI. CDR3 size: 14 residues. V lost 6 bases, J lost 5 bases, and 14 bases lay in between. The CDR3 is CASREGGANNEQFF. The CDR3 DNA reads TGTGCCAGCAGGGAGGGCGGGGCAAACAATGAGCAGTTCTTC.

This clonotype appeared a few times. V gene TRBV5-1 combines with J gene TRBJ2-1; a possible D gene is TRBD2 (5 bases). Germline V gene sequence: CDR1 SGHRS, CDR2 YFSETQ. The CDR3 runs to 16 residues. V was clipped by 4 bases and J by 5 bases, with 19 bases between them. CDR3 in amino acids: CASSPSPSGVHNEQFF. The CDR3 DNA reads TGCGCCAGCAGCCCCTCCCCGTCCGGGGTTCACAATGAGCAGTTCTTC.

Comment on this clonotype: One end of the junction fails to match germline, which may point to a read error. The J gene is TRBJ2-3, the V gene TRBV10-3; D not resolved. This CDR3 contains 16 residues. Germline values: CDR1 ENHRY, CDR2 SYGVKD. The CDR3 region is CAISEVTSSSKDTQYF. The CDR3, as DNA: TGTGCCATCAGTGAGGTTACAAGCTCAAGCAAAGATACGCAGTATTTT.

This sequence joins TRBV29-1 and TRBJ2-3; no clear D gene. V lost 3 bases and J 7 bases, leaving 8 bases between the germline ends. The CDR3 spans 11 residues. Germline CDR1 reads SQVTM; CDR2 reads ANQGSEA. The CDR3 DNA is TGCAGCGTTGATTTTACAAATACGCAGTATTTT. It codes for CSVDFTNTQYF.

The rearrangement links TRBV20-1 to TRBJ2-7; D call uncertain. V was cut by 4 bases and J by 0 bases, with 13 bases left in between. Germline V gives CDR1 DFQATT, CDR2 SNEGSKA (reference sequence). CDR3 length: 14 residues. The CDR3 DNA follows: TGCAGTGCTACGGGCTGGACCTCCTCCTACGAGCAGTACTTC. Amino acid sequence: CSATGWTSSYEQYF.